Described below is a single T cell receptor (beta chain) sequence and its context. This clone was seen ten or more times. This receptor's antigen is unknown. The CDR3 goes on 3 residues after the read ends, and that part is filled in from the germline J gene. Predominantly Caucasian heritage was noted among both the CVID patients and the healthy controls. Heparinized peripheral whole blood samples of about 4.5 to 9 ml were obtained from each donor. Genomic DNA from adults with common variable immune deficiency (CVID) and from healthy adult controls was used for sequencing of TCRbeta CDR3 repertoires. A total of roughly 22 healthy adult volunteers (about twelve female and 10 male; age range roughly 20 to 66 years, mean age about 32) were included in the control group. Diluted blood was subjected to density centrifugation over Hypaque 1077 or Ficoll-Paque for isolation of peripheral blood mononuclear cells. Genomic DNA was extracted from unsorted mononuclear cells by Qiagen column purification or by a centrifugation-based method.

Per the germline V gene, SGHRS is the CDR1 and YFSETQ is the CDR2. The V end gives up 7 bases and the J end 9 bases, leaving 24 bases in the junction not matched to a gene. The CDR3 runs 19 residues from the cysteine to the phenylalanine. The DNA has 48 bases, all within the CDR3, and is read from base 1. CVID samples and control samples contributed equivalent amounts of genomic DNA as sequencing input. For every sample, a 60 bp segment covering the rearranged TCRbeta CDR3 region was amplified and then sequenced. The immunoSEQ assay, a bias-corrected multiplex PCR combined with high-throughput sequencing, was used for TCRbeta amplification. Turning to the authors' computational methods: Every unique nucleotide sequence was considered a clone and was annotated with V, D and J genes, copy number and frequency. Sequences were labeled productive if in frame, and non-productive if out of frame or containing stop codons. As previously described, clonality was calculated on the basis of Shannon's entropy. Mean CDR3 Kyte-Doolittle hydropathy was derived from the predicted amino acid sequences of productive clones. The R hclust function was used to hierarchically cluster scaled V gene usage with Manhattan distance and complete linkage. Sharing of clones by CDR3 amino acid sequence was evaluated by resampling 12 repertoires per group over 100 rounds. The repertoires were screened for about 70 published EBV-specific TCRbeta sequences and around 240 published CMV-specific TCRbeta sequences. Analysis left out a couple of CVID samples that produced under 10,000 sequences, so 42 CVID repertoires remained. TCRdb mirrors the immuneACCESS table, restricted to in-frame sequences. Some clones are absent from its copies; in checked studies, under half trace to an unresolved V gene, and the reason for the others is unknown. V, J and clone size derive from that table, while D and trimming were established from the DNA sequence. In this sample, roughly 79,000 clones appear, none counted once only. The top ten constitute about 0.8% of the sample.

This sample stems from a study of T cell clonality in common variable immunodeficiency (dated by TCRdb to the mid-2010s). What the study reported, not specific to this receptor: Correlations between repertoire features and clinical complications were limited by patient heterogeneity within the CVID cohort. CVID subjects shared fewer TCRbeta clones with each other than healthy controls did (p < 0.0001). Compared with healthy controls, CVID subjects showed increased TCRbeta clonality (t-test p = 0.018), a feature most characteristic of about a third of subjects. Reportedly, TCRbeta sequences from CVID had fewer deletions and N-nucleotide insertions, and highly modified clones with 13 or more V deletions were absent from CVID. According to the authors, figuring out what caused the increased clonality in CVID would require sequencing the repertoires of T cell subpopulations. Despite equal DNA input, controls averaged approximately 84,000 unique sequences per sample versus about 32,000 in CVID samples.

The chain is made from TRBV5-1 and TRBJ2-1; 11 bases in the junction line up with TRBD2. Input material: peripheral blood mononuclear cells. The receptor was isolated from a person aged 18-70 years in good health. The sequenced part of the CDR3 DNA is TGCGCCAGCGGCAATTCACAGGGAGGGTCACTAGCGGGAGTTAGTGAG. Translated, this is CASGNSQGGSLAGVSE. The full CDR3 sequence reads CASGNSQGGSLAGVSEQFF.